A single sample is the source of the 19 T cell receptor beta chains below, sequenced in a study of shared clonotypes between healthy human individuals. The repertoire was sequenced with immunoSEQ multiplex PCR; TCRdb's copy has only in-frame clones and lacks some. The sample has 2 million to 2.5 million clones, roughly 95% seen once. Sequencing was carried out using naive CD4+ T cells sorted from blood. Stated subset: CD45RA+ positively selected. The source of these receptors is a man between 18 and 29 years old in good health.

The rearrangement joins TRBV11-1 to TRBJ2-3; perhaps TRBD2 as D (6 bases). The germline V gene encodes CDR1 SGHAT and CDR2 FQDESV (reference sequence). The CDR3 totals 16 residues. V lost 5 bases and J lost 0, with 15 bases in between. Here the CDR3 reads CASSPPGLKSTDTQYF. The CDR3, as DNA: TGTGCCAGCAGCCCCCCGGGACTTAAGAGCACAGATACGCAGTATTTT. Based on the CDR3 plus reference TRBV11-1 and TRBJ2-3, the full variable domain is EAEVAQSPRYKITEKSQAVAFWCDPISGHATLYWYRQILGQGPELLVQFQDESVVDDSQLPKDRFSAERLKGVDSTLKIQPAELGDSAMYLCASSPPGLKSTDTQYFGPGTRLTVL.

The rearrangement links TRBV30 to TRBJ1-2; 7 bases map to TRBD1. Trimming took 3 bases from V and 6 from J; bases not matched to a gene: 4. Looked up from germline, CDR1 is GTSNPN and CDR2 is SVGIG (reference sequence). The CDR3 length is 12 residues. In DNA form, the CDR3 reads TGTGCCTGGAGGGTACAGGGGAATGGCTACACCTTC. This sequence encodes CAWRVQGNGYTF.

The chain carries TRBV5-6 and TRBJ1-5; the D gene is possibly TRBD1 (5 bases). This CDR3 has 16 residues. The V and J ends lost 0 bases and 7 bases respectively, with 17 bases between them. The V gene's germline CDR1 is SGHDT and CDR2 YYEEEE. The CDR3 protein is CASSLAGVRDRQPQHF. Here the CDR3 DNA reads TGTGCCAGCAGCTTGGCCGGCGTCAGGGATCGACAGCCCCAGCATTTT.

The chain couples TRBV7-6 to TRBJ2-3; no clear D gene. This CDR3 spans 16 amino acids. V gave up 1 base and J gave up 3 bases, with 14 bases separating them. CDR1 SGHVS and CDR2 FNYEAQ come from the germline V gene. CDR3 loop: CASSLDLDGRTDTQYF. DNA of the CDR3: TGTGCCAGCAGCTTAGATCTGGATGGCCGAACAGATACGCAGTATTTT.

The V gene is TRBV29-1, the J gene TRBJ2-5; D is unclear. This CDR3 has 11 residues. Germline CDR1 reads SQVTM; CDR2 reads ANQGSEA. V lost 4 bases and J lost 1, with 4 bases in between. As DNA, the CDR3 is TGCAGCGTTGTAGTCCAAGAGACCCAGTACTTC. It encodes CSVVVQETQYF.

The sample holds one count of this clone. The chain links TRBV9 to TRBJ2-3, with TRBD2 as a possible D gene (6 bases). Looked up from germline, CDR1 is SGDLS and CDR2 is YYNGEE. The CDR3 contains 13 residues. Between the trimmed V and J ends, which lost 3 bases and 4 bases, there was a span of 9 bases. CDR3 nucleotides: TGTGCCAGCAGCGGGTCGGGGGCAGATACGCAGTATTTT. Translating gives CASSGSGADTQYF.

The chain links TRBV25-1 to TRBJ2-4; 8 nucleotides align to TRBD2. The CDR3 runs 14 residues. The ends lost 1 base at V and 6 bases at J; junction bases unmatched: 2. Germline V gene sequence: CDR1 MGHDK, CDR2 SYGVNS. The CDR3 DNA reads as TGTGCCAGCAGTGAATCCAGCGGGGGAAACATTCAGTACTTC. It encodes CASSESSGGNIQYF.

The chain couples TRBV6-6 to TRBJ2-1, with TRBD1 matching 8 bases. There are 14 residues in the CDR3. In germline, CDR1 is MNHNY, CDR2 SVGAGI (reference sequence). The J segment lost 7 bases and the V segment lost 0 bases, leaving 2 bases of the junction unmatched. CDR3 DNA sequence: TGTGCCAGCAGTTACTCGGGGACAGGAAATGAGCAGTTCTTC. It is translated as CASSYSGTGNEQFF.

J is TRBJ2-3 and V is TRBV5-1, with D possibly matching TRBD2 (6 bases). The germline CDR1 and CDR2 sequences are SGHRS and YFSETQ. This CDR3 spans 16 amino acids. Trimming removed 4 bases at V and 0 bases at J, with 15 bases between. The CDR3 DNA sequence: TGCGCCAGCAGCGGGAGCCGGGACTCTAGCACAGATACGCAGTATTTT. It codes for CASSGSRDSSTDTQYF.

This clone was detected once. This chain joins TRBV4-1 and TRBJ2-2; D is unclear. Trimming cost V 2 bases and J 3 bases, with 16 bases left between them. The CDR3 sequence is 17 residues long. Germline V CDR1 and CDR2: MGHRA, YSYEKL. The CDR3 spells CASSQNRAGWDTGELFF. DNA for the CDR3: TGCGCCAGCAGCCAAAATAGGGCCGGGTGGGACACCGGGGAGCTGTTTTTT.

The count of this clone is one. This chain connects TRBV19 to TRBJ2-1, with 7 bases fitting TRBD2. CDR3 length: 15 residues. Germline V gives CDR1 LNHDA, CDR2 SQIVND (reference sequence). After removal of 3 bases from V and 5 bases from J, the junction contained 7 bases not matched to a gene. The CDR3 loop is CASSIRTSFDNEQFF. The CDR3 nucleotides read TGTGCCAGTAGTATTAGGACTAGTTTTGACAATGAGCAGTTCTTC.

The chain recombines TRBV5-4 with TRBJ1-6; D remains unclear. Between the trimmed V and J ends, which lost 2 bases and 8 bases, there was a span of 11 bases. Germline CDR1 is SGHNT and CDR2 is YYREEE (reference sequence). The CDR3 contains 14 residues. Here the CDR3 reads CASSLRDRDSPLHF. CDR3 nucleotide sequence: TGTGCCAGCAGCTTAAGGGATAGGGATTCACCCCTCCACTTT.

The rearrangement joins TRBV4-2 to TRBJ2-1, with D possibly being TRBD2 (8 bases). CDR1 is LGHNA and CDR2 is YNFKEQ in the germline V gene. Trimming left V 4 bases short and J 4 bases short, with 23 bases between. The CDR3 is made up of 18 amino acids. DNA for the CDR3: TGTGCCAGCAGCCCCCTTCCCGGGAGGGGGCGGGGGTACAATGAGCAGTTCTTC. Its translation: CASSPLPGRGRGYNEQFF.

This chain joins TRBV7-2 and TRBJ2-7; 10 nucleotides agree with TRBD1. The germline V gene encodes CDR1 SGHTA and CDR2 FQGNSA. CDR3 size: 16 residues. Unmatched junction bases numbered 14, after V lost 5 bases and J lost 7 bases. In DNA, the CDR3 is TGTGCCAGCAGCATCGAAGGGACAGGGGCCTATTGGGAGCAGTACTTC. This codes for CASSIEGTGAYWEQYF.

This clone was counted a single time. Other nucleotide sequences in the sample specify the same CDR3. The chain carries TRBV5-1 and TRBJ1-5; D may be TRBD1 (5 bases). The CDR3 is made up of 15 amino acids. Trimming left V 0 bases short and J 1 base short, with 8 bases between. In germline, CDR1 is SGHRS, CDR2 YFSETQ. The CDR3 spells CASSLEGRSNQPQHF. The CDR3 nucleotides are TGCGCCAGCAGCTTGGAGGGGAGGAGCAATCAGCCCCAGCATTTT.

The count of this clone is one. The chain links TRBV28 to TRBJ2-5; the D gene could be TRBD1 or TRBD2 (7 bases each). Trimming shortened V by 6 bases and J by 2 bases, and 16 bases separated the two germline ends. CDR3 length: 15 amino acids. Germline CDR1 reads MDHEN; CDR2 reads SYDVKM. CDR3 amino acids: CASSGQGGAQETQYF. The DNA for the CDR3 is TGTGCCAGCAGCGGCCAGGGGGGGGCACAAGAGACCCAGTACTTC.

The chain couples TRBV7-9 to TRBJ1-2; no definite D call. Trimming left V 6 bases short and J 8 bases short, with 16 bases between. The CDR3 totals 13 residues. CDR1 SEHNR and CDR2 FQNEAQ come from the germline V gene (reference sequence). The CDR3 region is CASSQGSFSGYTF. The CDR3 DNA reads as TGTGCCAGCAGTCAAGGCAGTTTCTCGGGCTACACCTTC.

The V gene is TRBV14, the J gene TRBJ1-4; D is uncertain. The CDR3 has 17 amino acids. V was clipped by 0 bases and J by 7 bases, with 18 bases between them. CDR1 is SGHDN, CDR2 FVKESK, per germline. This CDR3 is CASSQDQVAREIEKLFF. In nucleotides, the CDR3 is TGTGCCAGCAGCCAAGATCAGGTGGCGCGGGAGATTGAAAAACTGTTTTTT.

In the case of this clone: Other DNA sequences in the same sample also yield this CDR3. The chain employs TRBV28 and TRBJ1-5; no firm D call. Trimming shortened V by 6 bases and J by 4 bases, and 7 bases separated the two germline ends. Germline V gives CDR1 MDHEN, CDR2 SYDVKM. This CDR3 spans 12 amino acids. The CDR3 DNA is TGTGCCAGCAGGTCCCCTAATCAGCCCCAGCATTTT. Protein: CASRSPNQPQHF.